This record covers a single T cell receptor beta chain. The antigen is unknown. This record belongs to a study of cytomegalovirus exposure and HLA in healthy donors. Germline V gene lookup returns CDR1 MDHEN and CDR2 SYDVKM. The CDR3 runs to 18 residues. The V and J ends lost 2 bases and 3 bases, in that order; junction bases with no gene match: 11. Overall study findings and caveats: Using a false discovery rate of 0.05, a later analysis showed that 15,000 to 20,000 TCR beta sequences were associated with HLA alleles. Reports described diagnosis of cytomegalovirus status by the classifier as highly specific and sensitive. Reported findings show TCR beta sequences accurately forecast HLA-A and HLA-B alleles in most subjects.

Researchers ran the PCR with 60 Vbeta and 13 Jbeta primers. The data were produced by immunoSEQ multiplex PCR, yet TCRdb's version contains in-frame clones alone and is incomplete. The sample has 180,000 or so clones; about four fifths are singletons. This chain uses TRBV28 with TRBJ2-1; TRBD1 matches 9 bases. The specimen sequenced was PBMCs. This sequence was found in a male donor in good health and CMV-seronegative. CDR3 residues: CASSLPITGGPYYNEQFF. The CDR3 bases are TGTGCCAGCAGTTTACCTATAACAGGGGGCCCCTACTACAATGAGCAGTTCTTC.